This T cell receptor (beta chain) is drawn from a study of shared clonotypes between healthy human individuals. A CD45RA+ naive subset and a CD45RA-negative memory subset were split from CD4+ cells. Only in-frame clones appear in the TCRdb table, and some are missing; sequencing was by immunoSEQ multiplex PCR. The sample has about 700,000 clones; about 74% are singletons. The CDR3 loop spans 12 amino acids. CDR1 is GTSNPN, CDR2 SVGIG, per germline (reference sequence). V was cut by 2 bases and J by 5 bases, with 10 bases left in between. The chain is built from TRBV30 and TRBJ2-7; either TRBD1 or TRBD2 may supply D (5 bases each). The material sequenced was memory CD4+ T cells sorted from blood. The subset denotes: CD45RA-negative fraction. This TCR was recovered from a woman between 25 and 40 years old in good health. Here the CDR3 reads CAWSFRDHEQYF. The CDR3 nucleotides read TGTGCCTGGAGTTTCAGGGACCACGAGCAGTACTTC.